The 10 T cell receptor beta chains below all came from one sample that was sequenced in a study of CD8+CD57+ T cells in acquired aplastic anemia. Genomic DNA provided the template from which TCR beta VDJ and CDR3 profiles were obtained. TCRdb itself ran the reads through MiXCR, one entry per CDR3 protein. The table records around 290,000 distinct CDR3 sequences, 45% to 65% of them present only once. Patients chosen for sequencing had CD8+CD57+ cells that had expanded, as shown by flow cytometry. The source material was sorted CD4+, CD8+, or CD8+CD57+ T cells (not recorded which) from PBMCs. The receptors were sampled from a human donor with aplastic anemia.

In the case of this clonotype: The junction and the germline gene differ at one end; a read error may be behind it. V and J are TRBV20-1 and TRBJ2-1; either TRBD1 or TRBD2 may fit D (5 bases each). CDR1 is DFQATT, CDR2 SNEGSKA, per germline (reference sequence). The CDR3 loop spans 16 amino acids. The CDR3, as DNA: TGCAGTGCCGCTGCACAGGAGGCTAGCTCCTACAATGAGCAGTCCTTC. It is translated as CSAAAQEASSYNEQSF.

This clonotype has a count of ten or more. The CDR3 DNA follows: TGTGCCAGCAGCGCAACTTACCTTGCAACTAATGAAAAACTGTTTTTT. It encodes CASSATYLATNEKLFF. This chain connects TRBV7-2 to TRBJ1-4; D not certain. Germline CDR1 is SGHTA and CDR2 is FQGNSA. Trimming shortened V by 5 bases and J by 0 bases, and 13 bases separated the two germline ends. The CDR3 has 16 residues.

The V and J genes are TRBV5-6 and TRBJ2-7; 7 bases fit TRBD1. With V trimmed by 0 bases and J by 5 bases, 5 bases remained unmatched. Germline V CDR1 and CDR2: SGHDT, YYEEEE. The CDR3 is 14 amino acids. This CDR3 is CASSLGQGGNEQYF. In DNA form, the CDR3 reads TGTGCCAGCAGCTTGGGACAGGGTGGCAACGAGCAGTACTTC. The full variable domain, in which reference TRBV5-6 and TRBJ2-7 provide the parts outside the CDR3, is DAGVTQSPTHLIKTRGQQVTLRCSPKSGHDTVSWYQQALGQGPQFIFQYYEEEERQRGNFPDRFSGHQFPNYSSELNVNALLLGDSALYLCASSLGQGGNEQYFGPGTRLTVT.

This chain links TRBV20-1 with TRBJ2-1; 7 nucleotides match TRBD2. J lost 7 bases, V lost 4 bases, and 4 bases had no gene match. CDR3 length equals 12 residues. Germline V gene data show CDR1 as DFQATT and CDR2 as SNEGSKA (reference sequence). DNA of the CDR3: TGCAGTGCTAAGACTAGCTGGAATGAGCAGTTCTTC. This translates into CSAKTSWNEQFF.

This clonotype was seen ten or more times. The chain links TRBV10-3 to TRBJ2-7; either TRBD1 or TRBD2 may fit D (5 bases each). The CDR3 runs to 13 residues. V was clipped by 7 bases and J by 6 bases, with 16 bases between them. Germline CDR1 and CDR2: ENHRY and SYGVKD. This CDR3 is CAIKSGPSGEQYF. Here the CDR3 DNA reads TGTGCCATCAAATCGGGACCGTCGGGCGAGCAGTACTTC.

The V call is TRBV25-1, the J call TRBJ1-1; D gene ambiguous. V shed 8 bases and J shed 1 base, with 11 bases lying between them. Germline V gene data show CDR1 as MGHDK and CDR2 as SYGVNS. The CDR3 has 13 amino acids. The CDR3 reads CASQVNANTEAFF. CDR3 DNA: TGTGCCAGCCAAGTAAATGCGAACACTGAAGCTTTCTTT.

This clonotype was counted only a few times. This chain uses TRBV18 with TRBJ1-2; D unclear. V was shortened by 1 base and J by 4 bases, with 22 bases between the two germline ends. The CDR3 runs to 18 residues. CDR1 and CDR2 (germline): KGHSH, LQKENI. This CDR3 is CASSPQDILVSLSYGYTF. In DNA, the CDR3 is TGTGCCAGCTCACCACAAGATATCCTTGTCAGCCTCTCCTATGGCTACACCTTC.

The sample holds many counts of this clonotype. The CDR3 here is CSARKQTPPLHF. DNA of the CDR3: TGCAGTGCACGAAAGCAGACTCCACCCCTCCACTTT. The chain employs TRBV20-1 and TRBJ1-6; unclear D gene. Germline V gene sequence: CDR1 DFQATT, CDR2 SNEGSKA (reference sequence). Trimming shortened V by 6 bases and J by 11 bases, and 14 bases separated the two germline ends. There are 12 residues in the CDR3.

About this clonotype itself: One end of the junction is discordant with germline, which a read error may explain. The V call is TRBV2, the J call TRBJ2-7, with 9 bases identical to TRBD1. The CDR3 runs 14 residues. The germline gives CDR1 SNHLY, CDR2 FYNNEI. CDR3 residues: CASGEVGQGYEQYF. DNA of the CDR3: TGTGCCAGCGGTGAAGTGGGACAGGGCTACGAGCAGTACTTC.

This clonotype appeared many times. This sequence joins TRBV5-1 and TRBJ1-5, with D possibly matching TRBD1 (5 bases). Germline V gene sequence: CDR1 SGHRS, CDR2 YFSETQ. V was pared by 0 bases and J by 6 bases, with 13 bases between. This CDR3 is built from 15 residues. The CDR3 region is CASSLVSGGGQPQHF. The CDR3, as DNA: TGCGCCAGCAGCTTGGTATCCGGGGGTGGTCAGCCCCAGCATTTT.